Listed below are T cell receptor beta chains from one sample, sequenced in a study of blood T cell repertoires in COVID-19. Generated by immunoSEQ multiplex PCR, the TCRdb table keeps only in-frame clones and is missing some. The sample holds about 400,000 clones; roughly 90% are singletons and the top ten take 0.95% to 1.5%. The source material was peripheral blood. The receptors stem from a man between 35 and 55 years old with acute or convalescent COVID-19. CDR3s leave out the opening cysteine and the closing phenylalanine or tryptophan.

V	J	CDR3
TRBV5-4	TRBJ2-7	ASSRTWEAEQY
TRBV30	TRBJ2-1	AWSLNEQF
TRBV19	TRBJ1-5	ASSMTDSGTNQPQH
TRBV10-3	TRBJ1-1	AISELDRERAEAF
TRBV4-1	TRBJ1-4	ASSPKGTGWSTNEKLF
TRBV28	TRBJ2-7	ASRPLGGYEQY
TRBV27	TRBJ2-7	ASPPSGESYEQY
TRBV7-9	TRBJ2-7	ASSAEGEQY
TRBV6-1	TRBJ1-2	ASSDELQGNYGYT
TRBV30	TRBJ2-7	AWSAGTSGNEQY
TRBV20-1	TRBJ1-1	IPGGTEAF
TRBV6-2/TRBV6-3	TRBJ1-2	ASSDGARGRYPGYT
TRBV19	TRBJ1-6	ASSNLGGSYNSPLH
TRBV9	TRBJ2-3	ASSFKTSGRDTQY
TRBV28	TRBJ2-7	ASRNRGALYEQY
TRBV14	TRBJ2-7	ASSHVQGIYEQY
TRBV5-1	TRBJ1-1	ASSSGGLAF
TRBV7-3	TRBJ2-2	ASSSTGGSTGELF
TRBV4-2	TRBJ1-6	ASSQDLSSPLH
TRBV7-8	TRBJ1-2	ASSPQRPGTGSSRNGYT
TRBV9	TRBJ2-1	ASSGGGNIYNEQF
TRBV9	TRBJ2-7	ASSATLDLGGDYEQY
TRBV6-2/TRBV6-3	TRBJ1-1	ASSRQGPYTEAF
TRBV23-1	TRBJ1-4	APLTGTVNEKLF
TRBV4-3	TRBJ1-3	ASSQLLGVGNTIY
TRBV5-6	TRBJ1-5	ASTLLTSNQPQH
TRBV9	TRBJ1-3	ASSVGPGAEGTIY
TRBV27	TRBJ2-7	ASSLFRGRDEQY
TRBV27	TRBJ2-1	ASSLTRGGPANEQF
TRBV4-3	TRBJ2-3	ASSQEWRGPDTQY
TRBV10-3	TRBJ1-2	AIKGWTGANGYT
TRBV6-5	TRBJ1-5	ASSYAHRRQPQH
TRBV19	TRBJ1-1	ASKPSGVSNTEAF
TRBV2	TRBJ2-3	AGSLAGEREGTQY
TRBV19	TRBJ2-1	ASSRGFSYNEQF
TRBV18	TRBJ2-1	ASSPVGFEQF
TRBV7-2	TRBJ2-3	ASSLRGRADTQY
TRBV2	TRBJ2-3	ASSVGTGGTDTQY
TRBV5-1	TRBJ1-6	ASSLGQGMGSPLH
TRBV30	TRBJ1-2	AWRLYGYT
TRBV5-1	TRBJ2-7	ASSPRTGPYEQY
TRBV6-4	TRBJ2-3	ASSERQSDTQY
TRBV9	TRBJ1-1	ASSISGGNTEAF
TRBV11-2	TRBJ2-7	ASSLGDFQGSYEQY
TRBV25-1	TRBJ2-2	ASNLITGELF
TRBV2	TRBJ1-2	ASSPGQDYGYT
TRBV3-1/TRBV3-2	TRBJ1-1	ASSQLVRQGPRWDTEAF
TRBV11-2	TRBJ2-5	ASSRTSGGTPWTQY
TRBV14	TRBJ2-7	ASSQVGLGNEQY
TRBV7-3	TRBJ1-6	ASSSGQGREPLH
TRBV27	TRBJ2-6	ASSPLSGANVLT
TRBV3-1/TRBV3-2	TRBJ1-2	ASSQAEGFGYT
TRBV6-5	TRBJ2-3	ASSAGTVIPDTQY
TRBV27	TRBJ2-3	ASSSLKAGGPADTQY
TRBV12-3/TRBV12-4	TRBJ1-5	ASSLRSNQPQH
TRBV7-9	TRBJ2-1	ASSTSGLGEQF
TRBV19	TRBJ1-2	ASSMPQGHYGYT